This T cell receptor (beta chain) is drawn from a study of neurological immune-mediated disorders (dated by TCRdb to the late 2010s). Background for the entire study: Using UMI-based sequencing, the study compared peripheral blood TCR-beta repertoires from patients with HTLV-I-associated myelopathy (HAM/TSP), patients with multiple sclerosis, and healthy controls. Alongside PBMC samples, the set of about 97 TCR-beta libraries contained longitudinal samples, technical triplicates, and paired CD4+ and CD8+ T-cell subsets that had been sorted. Technical triplicate libraries were sequenced so that the variability in frequency of each individual clone could be precisely calculated. Of the 68 subjects in the cohort, about 14 were HAM/TSP patients, around 34 were multiple sclerosis patients, and roughly 20 were healthy controls. The paper as a whole reports these results and caveats: No identical CDR3 amino acid sequences were found to be shared among expanded clones across subjects, suggesting that TCR-beta repertoires were private in all groups. TCR clonal expansion was highest in HAM/TSP patients and lowest in MS patients, with MS patients falling below even healthy controls.

Looking up the germline V gene (reference sequence) yields CDR1 LNHDA and CDR2 SQIVND. Clipping removes 4 bases from V and 6 bases from J, with 5 as the unmatched junction base count. The CDR3, cysteine through phenylalanine, is 13 amino acids long. The sequence is cut down to CDR3 DNA, 39 bases in frame from base 1. cDNA was synthesized by template-switch 5'RACE using a primer carrying a 10-nucleotide random unique molecular identifier by which each TCR transcript was tagged. Over 160 million TCR-beta sequences, covering 15-18 subjects, were produced in each sequencing run. Total RNA was extracted with the RNeasy kit. The KAPA Real-time Library Amplification kit was used to amplify TCR-beta VDJ regions with primers targeting the TCR constant region and the 5'RACE anchor. Sample indexes and Illumina adaptors were added in a first PCR, after which library yield was increased in a second PCR. After Ampure bead purification, the roughly 650 bp TCR product was size-selected on a 2% E-gel SizeSelection system. Before pooling, library quality was assessed on a Bioanalyzer, concentration was determined with Qubit, and library quantification was performed with the Kapa Library Quantification kit. Paired-end 2 x 150 bp sequencing of the libraries was performed on an Illumina HiSeq 2500. To increase sequence diversity, roughly 24-30% phiX was spiked into each library pool. In the authors' own workflow: Quality-filtered reads were processed with the UMI-based MiGEC pipeline, and over 80% of raw TCR sequences were removed by the MiGEC pipeline during error correction. IMGT germline references were used for alignment of VDJ genes, and clonotypes were defined by a unique CDR3 amino acid sequence together with V-J genes. Clonal expansion, Shannon diversity and CDR3 relatedness were evaluated with VDJtools (CalcPairwiseDistances, ClusterSamples), while phylogenetic trees were built in CLCbio workbench. Using coefficient-of-variation modelling across technical triplicates, the study counted a clone as expanded if it had at least 8 unique UMIs. TCRdb reworked the public reads: Q25 trimming with fastp, MiXCR clone assembly, productive beta chains retained. Duplicate CDR3 protein sequences are folded into a single record with the most common DNA and genes. TCRdb assigned the V and J calls; the authors' analysis was not used. Across this sample there are approximately 28,000 distinct CDR3 sequences, with about an eighth seen only once. In total, the top ten clones hold roughly 5.2% of the sample.

This clonotype occurred many times. Its recognized antigen is unknown. Base-call qualities are not available, and no considerably larger clone is one nucleotide away. Read against the paper, the sample's time point label means: technical triplicate 2. Sorted-subset TCR libraries were prepared from approximately 1 million sorted CD4+ or CD8+ T cells. PBMCs were separated from peripheral blood using Ficoll-Hypaque density gradient centrifugation and then cryopreserved in liquid nitrogen. The study also sequenced paired sorted CD4+ and CD8+ subsets from healthy controls, HAM/TSP patients and MS patients.

This receptor was identified in a female donor with HTLV-1-associated myelopathy (HAM/TSP). Recombination joined TRBV19 with TRBJ2-7; 8 of the junction bases match TRBD1. The source material was CD4+ T cells from blood. The DNA reads TGTGCCAGTAGTAAGGGACAGGTTGGCGAGCAGTACTTC. The encoded protein is CASSKGQVGEQYF.